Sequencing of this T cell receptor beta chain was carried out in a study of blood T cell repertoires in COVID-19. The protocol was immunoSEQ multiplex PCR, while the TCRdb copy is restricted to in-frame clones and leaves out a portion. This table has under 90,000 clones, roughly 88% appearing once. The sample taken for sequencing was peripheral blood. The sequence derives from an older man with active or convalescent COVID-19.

The CDR3 here is CASSHYGQINTEAFF. Here the CDR3 DNA reads TGTGCCAGCAGCCATTATGGACAGATTAACACTGAAGCTTTCTTT. V usage is TRBV3-1 (or the pseudogene TRBV3-2) and J usage is TRBJ1-1; weak D call: TRBD1 (6 bases). With 3 bases removed from V and 2 bases from J, the gap between germline ends came to 13 bases. CDR1 and CDR2 from the germline V gene are LGHDT and YNNKEL (reference sequence). There are 15 residues in the CDR3.